The 16 T cell receptor beta chains below were found in one sample sequenced in a study of T-cell reconstitution after alpha-beta-depleted transplantation in children. For TCRbeta, the library was prepared with unique molecular identifiers. TCRdb re-analysed the PCR reads in MiXCR, keeping a single row per CDR3 protein. The table records 670,000 or so distinct CDR3 sequences, over 10% of them present only once. The sample consisted of PBMCs, taken before TCRalphabeta/CD19-depleted stem cell transplant. Every receptor here comes from a girl aged 2 to 10 with congenital amegakaryocytic thrombocytopenia, due to receive a stem cell transplant.

This clonotype was seen a handful of times. The genes are TRBV5-1 and TRBJ2-3, with TRBD2 as a possible D gene (6 bases). V gave up 4 bases and J gave up 5 bases, with 14 bases separating them. There are 14 residues in the CDR3. From germline, CDR1 is SGHRS and CDR2 YFSETQ. CDR3 loop: CASSLRLTRDTQYF. The DNA for the CDR3 is TGCGCCAGCAGCCTCCGGCTGACTAGAGATACGCAGTATTTT.

This clonotype was detected many times. The J gene is TRBJ2-2, the V gene TRBV10-2; the D is unclear. CDR3 length: 15 residues. CDR1 and CDR2 from the germline V gene are WSHSY and SAAADI. V was pared by 1 base and J by 3 bases, with 9 bases between. This CDR3 is CASSELTPDTGELFF. CDR3 sequence (DNA): TGCGCCAGCAGTGAGTTGACTCCCGACACCGGGGAGCTGTTTTTT.

This clonotype occurred many times. The chain employs TRBV20-1 and TRBJ2-7, with TRBD2 matching 9 bases. The V gene's germline CDR1 is DFQATT and CDR2 SNEGSKA (reference sequence). Trimming cost V 0 bases and J 2 bases; bases outside gene matches: 5. This CDR3 contains 15 residues. CDR3 in amino acids: CSARDLTSGTYEQYF. In DNA, the CDR3 is TGCAGTGCTAGAGATTTGACTAGCGGAACCTACGAGCAGTACTTC.

This chain joins TRBV6-5 and TRBJ2-1; tentatively, D is TRBD2 (5 bases). Germline V CDR1 and CDR2: MNHEY, SVGAGI. V lost 4 bases and J 10 bases, leaving 14 bases between the germline ends. The CDR3 has 13 residues. The CDR3 DNA reads as TGTGCCAGCAGTTTCCTCCCGGGGAGCGAGCAGTTCTTC. Protein product: CASSFLPGSEQFF.

This clonotype was counted at least ten times. The chain combines TRBV20-1 with TRBJ2-7; possible D gene TRBD2, 5 bases. The germline V gene encodes CDR1 DFQATT and CDR2 SNEGSKA (reference sequence). With 5 bases removed from V and 0 bases from J, the gap between germline ends came to 14 bases. The CDR3 has 14 residues. The CDR3 region has the DNA TGCAGTGCTTCCGGCCGGGGTACCTCCTACGAGCAGTACTTC. Protein: CSASGRGTSYEQYF.

This clonotype occurred many times. The chain recombines TRBV12-3 or TRBV12-4 with TRBJ2-1; 9 nucleotides line up with TRBD2. The length of the CDR3 is 16 residues. V shed 5 bases, J shed 4 bases, and the junction held 9 bases outside the gene matches. DNA of the CDR3: TGTGCCAGCAGTACTTTAGCGGGAGAGGTTTACAATGAGCAGTTCTTC. Translation gives CASSTLAGEVYNEQFF.

This clonotype was detected ten times or more. The chain recombines TRBV30 with TRBJ1-4, with 7 bases aligning to TRBD1. Germline trimming cut 2 bases from V and 8 bases from J; bases unmatched to any gene: 5. Germline values: CDR1 GTSNPN, CDR2 SVGIG (reference sequence). The CDR3 extends over 13 amino acids. DNA of the CDR3: TGTGCCTGGAGTTTCCGACAGGGCGAAAAACTGTTTTTT. Translated: CAWSFRQGEKLFF.

This clonotype was seen repeatedly, ten times or more. This CDR3 is CASSYSSGGDYGYTF. CDR3 DNA sequence: TGTGCCAGCAGTTACTCTTCAGGGGGAGACTATGGCTACACCTTC. The gene calls are TRBV6-5 and TRBJ1-2; 7 nucleotides line up with TRBD1. CDR1 is MNHEY, CDR2 SVGAGI, per germline. The CDR3 totals 15 residues. V gave up 0 bases and J gave up 3 bases; unmatched junction bases: 4.

The rearrangement joins TRBV5-1 to TRBJ2-7; D may be TRBD2 (5 bases). Germline V gives CDR1 SGHRS, CDR2 YFSETQ. The CDR3 sequence is 13 residues long. V was shortened by 5 bases and J by 3 bases, with 12 bases between the two germline ends. CDR3 coding DNA: TGCGCCAGCAGTCAGGATGGACTCTACGAGCAGTACTTC. Translated, it gives CASSQDGLYEQYF. Based on the CDR3 plus reference TRBV5-1 and TRBJ2-7, the full variable domain is KAGVTQTPRYLIKTRGQQVTLSCSPISGHRSVSWYQQTPGQGLQFLFEYFSETQRNKGNFPGRFSGRQFSNSRSEMNVSTLELGDSALYLCASSQDGLYEQYFGPGTRLTVT.

This clonotype has more than one count but fewer than ten. The chain couples TRBV12-3 or TRBV12-4 to TRBJ1-5; D is ambiguous. Between the trimmed V and J ends, which lost 2 bases and 4 bases, there was a span of 12 bases. The CDR3 spans 15 residues. In DNA, the CDR3 is TGTGCCAGCAGTTTAATGGACCCCCAGAATCAGCCCCAGCATTTT. It specifies CASSLMDPQNQPQHF.

The rearrangement uses TRBV3-1 and TRBJ2-1, with TRBD2 matching 16 bases. Trimming at V came to 8 bases and at J to 0 bases, leaving 10 bases not matched to a gene. This CDR3 comprises 19 residues. CDR1 LGHDT and CDR2 YNNKEL come from the germline V gene (reference sequence). In nucleotides, the CDR3 is TGTGCCAGCTGGCTAGGGGGACTAGCGGGAGGGGACTCCTACAATGAGCAGTTCTTC. Protein sequence: CASWLGGLAGGDSYNEQFF.

The chain recombines TRBV12-3 or TRBV12-4 with TRBJ1-2; D is possibly TRBD1 (5 bases). CDR3 size: 15 residues. The V end lost 5 bases, the J end lost 2 bases, and 15 bases lay between the germline ends. The CDR3 coding sequence is TGTGCCAGCAGTCCCTGGGGACGGTCGAACTATGGCTACACCTTC. This codes for CASSPWGRSNYGYTF.

This clonotype was observed at least ten times. This sequence joins TRBV5-6 and TRBJ1-5, with D tentatively TRBD1 (5 bases). V was trimmed by 0 bases and J by 2 bases, leaving 9 bases between them. The CDR3 has 15 amino acids. Germline V CDR1 and CDR2: SGHDT, YYEEEE. CDR3 bases: TGTGCCAGCAGCTTGGAAGGGGCCGGCAATCAGCCCCAGCATTTT. The encoded protein is CASSLEGAGNQPQHF.

This clonotype showed up many times. This chain connects TRBV5-1 to TRBJ1-1, with D perhaps TRBD1 (5 bases). V was clipped by 1 base and J by 2 bases, with 12 bases between them. This CDR3 is 15 amino acids long. In germline, CDR1 is SGHRS, CDR2 YFSETQ. The CDR3 is CASSLQHGGNTEAFF. The DNA of the CDR3 is TGCGCCAGCAGCTTGCAACACGGGGGAAACACTGAAGCTTTCTTT.

This clonotype was seen at least ten times. The rearrangement uses TRBV5-1 and TRBJ2-5; 8 bases are a match to TRBD1. Germline-derived CDR1 and CDR2 are SGHRS and YFSETQ. The junction had 6 bases not matched to a gene; V was cut back by 3 bases and J by 5 bases. The CDR3 has 14 amino acids. CDR3 sequence reads: CASSSDRVPETQYF. The CDR3 coding sequence is TGCGCCAGCAGCTCGGACAGGGTCCCGGAGACCCAGTACTTC.

This clonotype was recorded at least ten times. The chain is built from TRBV27 and TRBJ2-7; no reliable D call. This CDR3 has 13 amino acids. Germline V CDR1 and CDR2: MNHEY, SMNVEV (reference sequence). Trimming removed 4 bases at V and 0 bases at J, with 7 bases between. The CDR3 protein is CASSWKSSYEQYF. CDR3 nucleotides: TGTGCCAGCAGTTGGAAGAGCTCCTACGAGCAGTACTTC.